The sequence of this TCR beta chain was determined in a study of regulatory T cells in long-lasting Graves disease. The germline V and J ends were trimmed by 4 bases and 1 base, with 11 bases remaining between them. CDR1 SGHRS and CDR2 YFSETQ come from the germline V gene. The CDR3 is made up of 15 amino acids. The time point: newly diagnosed GD, antithyroid drugs for less than 3 months. The authors made the TCR library using RNA they extracted from PBMCs. This clonotype was counted only a few times. To make TCR beta libraries, researchers used iRepertoire HTBI primers and Arm-PCR of CDR3 regions. Via MiXCR, TCRdb re-called the multiplex PCR reads, giving one row per CDR3 protein. The sample includes around 250,000 distinct CDR3 sequences, 18% of them seen just once. The data were also submitted as part of a second study, on T cells in Graves' hyperthyroidism and ophthalmopathy. This second study notes: Investigators excluded patients with uncontrolled infection, other autoimmune disease, pregnancy or lactation.

This receptor was obtained from a woman aged 25 to 39 with Graves disease. The gene calls are TRBV5-1 and TRBJ2-2; unclear D gene. The material was peripheral blood mononuclear cells (PBMCs), obtained at new diagnosis, from a patient treated with antithyroid drugs. The CDR3, as DNA: TGCGCCAGCAGCCCGAGGACGGAGAACACCGGGGAGCTGTTTTTT. It specifies CASSPRTENTGELFF.